Presented here are 9 T cell receptor beta chains from one specimen sequenced in a study of cytomegalovirus exposure and HLA in healthy donors. Sequencing was performed with immunoSEQ multiplex PCR; in TCRdb, only in-frame clones are kept and a portion is missing. In the table there are some 350,000 clones, about 85% of which are singletons. Source material: PBMCs. Source of these receptors: a woman in her twenties or thirties in good health and CMV-seropositive.

V gene TRBV6-6 combines with J gene TRBJ1-5; no clear D. Germline V gene data show CDR1 as MNHNY and CDR2 as SVGAGI (reference sequence). With 8 bases removed from V and 0 bases from J, the gap between germline ends came to 5 bases. The CDR3 spans 12 residues. CDR3 coding DNA: TGTGCCAGCTCCCGTAGCAATCAGCCCCAGCATTTT. As protein: CASSRSNQPQHF.

V usage is TRBV28 and J usage is TRBJ2-7; 7 bases line up with TRBD1. After removal of 5 bases from V and 6 bases from J, the junction contained 4 bases not matched to a gene. This CDR3 region has 12 residues. The V gene's germline CDR1 is MDHEN and CDR2 SYDVKM. The CDR3 region has the DNA TGTGCCAGCAGTCCGGGACAGTCCGAGCAGTACTTC. As protein: CASSPGQSEQYF.

J is TRBJ2-7 and V is TRBV27; 12 positions match TRBD1. Germline V gene lookup returns CDR1 MNHEY and CDR2 SMNVEV (reference sequence). CDR3 length: 15 amino acids. Trimming at V came to 3 bases and at J to 3 bases, leaving 3 bases not matched to a gene. The DNA of the CDR3 is TGTGCCAGCAGTTTGGGGACAGGGGGCATCTACGAGCAGTACTTC. Its translation is CASSLGTGGIYEQYF.

The chain uses TRBV9 and TRBJ2-7; 9 bases agree with TRBD1. The CDR3 loop spans 14 amino acids. Germline assignment: CDR1 SGDLS and CDR2 YYNGEE. The ends lost 4 bases at V and 4 bases at J; junction bases unmatched: 6. CDR3 loop: CASSTPGQGYEQYF. The CDR3 DNA reads TGTGCCAGCAGCACACCGGGACAGGGTTACGAGCAGTACTTC. The complete variable domain, with remaining parts taken from reference TRBV9 and TRBJ2-7, reads DSGVTQTPKHLITATGQRVTLRCSPRSGDLSVYWYQQSLDQGLQFLIQYYNGEERAKGNILERFSAQQFPDLHSELNLSSLELGDSALYFCASSTPGQGYEQYFGPGTRLTVT.

V usage is TRBV25-1 and J usage is TRBJ2-5; 14 nucleotides align to TRBD2. With 4 bases clipped from V and 3 bases from J, the junction kept 4 bases outside the gene matches. There are 16 residues in the CDR3. Germline V gene data show CDR1 as MGHDK and CDR2 as SYGVNS. CDR3 bases: TGTGCCAGCAGTGCTATGGGACTAGCGGGAGAAGAGACCCAGTACTTC. Translated, it gives CASSAMGLAGEETQYF.

The chain links TRBV28 to TRBJ1-6, with D tentatively TRBD1 (6 bases). V lost 5 bases, J lost 7 bases, and 24 bases lay in between. CDR1 MDHEN and CDR2 SYDVKM come from the germline V gene. The CDR3 is made up of 18 amino acids. As DNA, the CDR3 is TGTGCCAGCAGTGCACGACTTACAGGGACCTCTGGGAATTCACCCCTCCACTTT. Translation: CASSARLTGTSGNSPLHF.

The chain employs TRBV7-9 and TRBJ1-4; no clear D gene. V was trimmed by 1 base and J by 7 bases, leaving 22 bases between them. This CDR3 contains 18 residues. Germline V gene lookup returns CDR1 SEHNR and CDR2 FQNEAQ (reference sequence). This chain's CDR3 is CASSLEDRANWGGEKLFF. As DNA, the CDR3 is TGTGCCAGCAGCTTAGAAGACCGGGCAAACTGGGGTGGTGAAAAACTGTTTTTT.

The chain employs TRBV13 and TRBJ2-1; 11 bases map to TRBD2. The CDR3 runs to 17 residues. CDR1 PRHDT and CDR2 FYEKMQ come from the germline V gene (reference sequence). Unmatched junction bases numbered 7, after V lost 5 bases and J lost 1 base. The CDR3 nucleotides read TGTGCCAGCAGCGGCATTAGCGGGAGGGTTTCCTACAATGAGCAGTTCTTC. Amino acid sequence: CASSGISGRVSYNEQFF.

The rearrangement links TRBV28 to TRBJ2-7; 8 nucleotides align to TRBD1. The V gene end was trimmed by 7 bases and the J gene end by 6 bases; junction bases not matched to a gene: 11. This CDR3 is 14 amino acids long. Germline lookup yields CDR1 MDHEN and CDR2 SYDVKM. The CDR3 spells CASTHQDRVAEQYF. The CDR3 DNA reads TGTGCCAGCACCCACCAGGACAGGGTGGCCGAGCAGTACTTC.